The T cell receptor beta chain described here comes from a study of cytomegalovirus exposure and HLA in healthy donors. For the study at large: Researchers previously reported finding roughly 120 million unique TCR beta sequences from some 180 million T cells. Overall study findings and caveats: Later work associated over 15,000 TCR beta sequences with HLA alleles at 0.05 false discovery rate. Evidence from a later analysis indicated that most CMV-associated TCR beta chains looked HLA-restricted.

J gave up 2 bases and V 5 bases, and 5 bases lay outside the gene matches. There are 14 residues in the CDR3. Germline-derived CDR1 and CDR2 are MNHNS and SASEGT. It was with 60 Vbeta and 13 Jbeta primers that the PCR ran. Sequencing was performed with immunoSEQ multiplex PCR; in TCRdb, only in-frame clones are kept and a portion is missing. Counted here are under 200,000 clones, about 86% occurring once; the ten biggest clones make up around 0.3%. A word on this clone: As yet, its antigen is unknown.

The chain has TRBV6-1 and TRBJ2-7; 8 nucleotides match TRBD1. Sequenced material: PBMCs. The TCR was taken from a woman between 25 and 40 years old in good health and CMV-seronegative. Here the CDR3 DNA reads TGTGCCAGCAGTCTGACAGGGGTAACCTACGAGCAGTACTTC. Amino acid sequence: CASSLTGVTYEQYF.